This TCR beta chain comes out of a study of T cell repertoires in ileal Crohn's disease. The CDR3 runs to 14 residues. Germline V gives CDR1 MNHEY, CDR2 SVGAGI. Trimming took off 0 bases at V and 7 bases at J, with 13 bases between the two ends. Sequenced by immunoSEQ multiplex PCR; TCRdb stores in-frame clones only, minus some. The table includes roughly 13,000 clones, roughly three quarters detected once. The clonotype was recovered from an adult with Crohn's disease. Specimen: ileal tissue. The chain carries TRBV6-5 and TRBJ2-7, with D possibly matching TRBD1 (6 bases). CDR3 amino acids: CASSYSGAGREQYF. The CDR3 DNA sequence: TGTGCCAGCAGTTACTCGGGGGCCGGTCGGGAGCAGTACTTC.